This entry concerns a single T cell receptor (beta chain). What it binds is not known. The data stem from a study of CD8 T cells in Susac syndrome. Whole-study findings and limits: More than 15 Susac-specific public clones were found in total CD8+ repertoires and 5 or 6 in CD8+ TEMRA repertoires.

Bulk CD8+ and CD4+ cells came from magnetic negative isolation; CD8+ TEMRA by FACS. Reverse transcription of roughly 0.5 to 1 ug RNA was performed with random hexamers. Via MiXCR, TCRdb re-called the immunoSEQ multiplex PCR reads, giving one row per CDR3 protein. This table has about 130,000 distinct CDR3 sequences, just under 95% appearing once. V shed 1 base and J shed 3 bases, with 7 bases lying between them. Germline lookup yields CDR1 MGHRA and CDR2 YSYEKL. This CDR3 region has 14 residues. The sample was CD8+ T cells from PBMCs. The chain joins TRBV4-1 to TRBJ1-5; D call uncertain. This TCR derives from a human donor with Susac syndrome. CDR3 sequence (DNA): TGCGCCAGCAGCCAAGCTGCTCTCAATCAGCCCCAGCATTTT. This gives the protein CASSQAALNQPQHF.